Listed below are T cell receptor beta chains from one sample, sequenced in a study of cytomegalovirus exposure and HLA in healthy donors. Using immunoSEQ multiplex PCR, the repertoire was profiled, and TCRdb retains in-frame clones only, with some absent. The sample has about 130,000 clones; about four fifths are singletons. The sample comprised PBMCs. The source of these receptors is a woman aged 55-75 years in good health and CMV-seropositive. Each CDR3 is given with its conserved first and last residue. A D gene is named only where the DNA matches it firmly. Clone sizes are given selectively: once, few, many, or a class where the clone is expanded.

abundance	d_gene	v_gene	j_gene	CDR3aa	CDR3nt
.	.	TRBV19	TRBJ1-3	CASLSGHNSGNTIYF	TGTGCCAGTCTTTCGGGACACAACTCTGGAAACACCATATATTTT
.	TRBD1	TRBV15	TRBJ1-1	CATSLGTGVLNTEAFF	TGTGCCACCAGCCTTGGGACAGGGGTTCTGAACACTGAAGCTTTCTTT
.	.	TRBV7-2	TRBJ2-7	CASSSTQGVNEQYF	TGTGCCAGCAGCTCCACACAGGGCGTGAACGAGCAGTACTTC
.	TRBD2	TRBV6-6	TRBJ2-7	CASSIGTSGTYEQYF	TGTGCCAGCAGTATCGGGACTAGCGGCACCTACGAGCAGTACTTC
few	TRBD2	TRBV2	TRBJ2-5	CASSENREGETQYF	TGTGCCAGCAGTGAAAATCGGGAGGGAGAGACCCAGTACTTC
.	TRBD2	TRBV19	TRBJ2-2	CASSRGGLAVNTGELFF	TGTGCCAGTAGTAGGGGCGGACTAGCGGTAAACACCGGGGAGCTGTTTTTT
.	TRBD1	TRBV29-1	TRBJ1-2	CSVQDRGQNYGYTF	TGCAGCGTTCAAGACAGGGGGCAGAACTATGGCTACACCTTC
.	.	TRBV29-1	TRBJ2-5	CSVEFKKRIYQETQYF	TGCAGCGTTGAATTTAAGAAGCGCATCTACCAAGAGACCCAGTACTTC
few	.	TRBV10-3	TRBJ1-2	CAIRRGGGYTF	TGTGCCATCAGGAGGGGGGGAGGCTACACCTTC
.	.	TRBV7-2	TRBJ2-7	CASSSTGLVSEQYF	TGTGCCAGCAGCTCGACAGGTCTCGTCTCCGAGCAGTACTTC
.	.	TRBV5-1	TRBJ2-5	CASSRIAGQETQYF	TGCGCCAGCAGCCGGATCGCAGGCCAAGAGACCCAGTACTTC
.	.	TRBV7-3	TRBJ1-2	CASSPDINYGYTF	TGTGCCAGCAGCCCTGACATTAACTATGGCTACACCTTC
.	TRBD2	TRBV19	TRBJ2-7	CASSIAVSGGEQYF	TGTGCCAGTAGTATAGCCGTCTCGGGGGGCGAGCAGTACTTC
.	.	TRBV7-9	TRBJ2-6	CASSRGAGGSPGANVLTF	TGTGCCAGCAGCCGCGGGGCAGGGGGATCCCCTGGGGCCAACGTCCTGACTTTC
.	TRBD2	TRBV4-2	TRBJ2-1	CASSQVAGGYNEQFF	TGTGCCAGCAGCCAAGTAGCGGGGGGTTACAATGAGCAGTTCTTC
.	.	TRBV6-1	TRBJ1-5	CASSENRVGNQPQHF	TGTGCCAGCAGTGAAAACAGGGTTGGCAATCAGCCCCAGCATTTT
.	TRBD2	TRBV7-2	TRBJ2-7	CASSFGGTSGKREQYF	TGTGCCAGCAGCTTTGGGGGGACTAGCGGGAAAAGGGAGCAGTACTTC
once	.	TRBV27	TRBJ2-3	CASSLGFADTQYF	TGTGCCAGCAGTTTAGGCTTCGCAGATACGCAGTATTTT
.	TRBD2	TRBV7-2	TRBJ2-5	CASSPHRLAGGRQETQYF	TGTGCCAGCAGCCCCCACAGACTAGCGGGAGGGCGGCAAGAGACCCAGTACTTC
.	.	TRBV5-1	TRBJ2-7	CASSLTRFGEQYF	TGCGCCAGCAGCTTGACTAGATTTGGGGAGCAGTACTTC
once	.	TRBV5-1	TRBJ1-1	CASSLQGNTEAFF	TGCGCCAGCAGCTTGCAGGGAAACACTGAAGCTTTCTTT
.	TRBD1	TRBV5-1	TRBJ1-4	CASGQGTNEKLFF	TGCGCCAGCGGACAGGGAACTAATGAAAAACTGTTTTTT
once	.	TRBV6-1	TRBJ2-1	CASSLQGWEQFF	TGTGCCAGCAGTTTACAGGGTTGGGAGCAGTTCTTC
.	.	TRBV7-2	TRBJ1-5	CASRDGPGEDQPQHF	TGTGCCAGCAGAGACGGTCCGGGAGAAGATCAGCCCCAGCATTTT
.	.	TRBV2	TRBJ1-3	CANSAGSSGNTIYF	TGTGCCAACAGTGCAGGATCCTCTGGAAACACCATATATTTT
.	TRBD1	TRBV15	TRBJ2-7	CATSRDDRGTSYEQYF	TGTGCCACCAGCAGAGATGACAGGGGGACCTCCTACGAGCAGTACTTC
.	.	TRBV28	TRBJ2-7	CASSSGTLDYEQYF	TGTGCCAGCAGTTCCGGGACACTCGACTACGAGCAGTACTTC
.	.	TRBV14	TRBJ2-7	CASSQDEALPYEQYF	TGTGCCAGCAGCCAAGACGAAGCGTTACCCTACGAGCAGTACTTC
.	TRBD2	TRBV14	TRBJ2-5	CASSPSLTSGRGSQETQYF	TGTGCCAGCAGCCCGAGTCTAACTAGCGGGCGAGGGAGCCAAGAGACCCAGTACTTC
.	.	TRBV4-2	TRBJ1-3	CASSQGSQIRSGNTIYF	TGTGCCAGCAGCCAAGGATCTCAGATCCGCTCTGGAAACACCATATATTTT
.	TRBD1	TRBV9	TRBJ1-1	CASSPWDSGTEAFF	TGTGCCAGCAGCCCTTGGGACAGCGGAACTGAAGCTTTCTTT
.	TRBD2	TRBV14	TRBJ2-2	CASSQDVGLAGTGELFF	TGTGCCAGCAGCCAAGATGTGGGACTAGCAGGAACCGGGGAGCTGTTTTTT
.	TRBD1	TRBV25-1	TRBJ1-2	CASRLTGTYGYTF	TGTGCCAGCAGATTGACAGGGACCTATGGCTACACCTTC
.	.	TRBV7-9	TRBJ2-3	CASSQRGDTQYF	TGTGCCAGCAGCCAACGGGGAGATACGCAGTATTTT
.	.	TRBV6-6	TRBJ1-6	CASSYSGGYNSPLHF	TGTGCCAGCAGTTACAGTGGCGGTTATAATTCACCCCTCCACTTT
.	TRBD1	TRBV6-9	TRBJ1-1	CASMGRGHTEAFF	TGTGCCAGCATGGGCAGGGGGCATACTGAAGCTTTCTTT
few	TRBD2	TRBV7-9	TRBJ2-1	CASTSGGLAGNEQFF	TGTGCCAGCACATCGGGGGGCCTAGCGGGCAATGAGCAGTTCTTC
few	TRBD1	TRBV5-1	TRBJ2-5	CASSLGKSDRGLRNAEETQYF	TGCGCCAGCAGCTTGGGTAAATCGGACAGGGGGCTTCGAAACGCCGAAGAGACCCAGTACTTC
.	TRBD1	TRBV7-2	TRBJ2-3	CASRNPRQGSTDTQYF	TGTGCCAGCAGAAATCCGAGACAGGGAAGCACAGATACGCAGTATTTT
.	TRBD2	TRBV7-9	TRBJ2-5	CASSLGPSGKETQYF	TGTGCCAGCAGCTTAGGGCCTAGCGGGAAGGAGACCCAGTACTTC
.	TRBD1	TRBV7-2	TRBJ2-2	CASNNDRGRYTGELFF	TGTGCCAGCAACAACGACAGGGGGCGGTACACCGGGGAGCTGTTTTTT
.	.	TRBV5-8	TRBJ1-4	CASSHYNRDGKLFF	TGTGCCAGCAGCCACTATAACAGGGACGGAAAACTGTTTTTT
.	.	TRBV6-1	TRBJ1-5	CASSQGSGWNQPQHF	TGTGCCAGCAGCCAGGGCTCAGGGTGGAATCAGCCCCAGCATTTT
.	.	TRBV27	TRBJ2-2	CASRPNQQGTGELFF	TGTGCCAGCAGACCTAACCAACAGGGCACCGGGGAGCTGTTTTTT
.	.	TRBV11-2	TRBJ2-3	CASSLVGGLDTQYF	TGTGCCAGCAGCTTAGTGGGGGGATTGGATACGCAGTATTTT
.	.	TRBV30	TRBJ2-7	CAWSVQTHSYEQYF	TGTGCCTGGAGTGTACAGACCCACTCCTACGAGCAGTACTTC
few	.	TRBV11-3	TRBJ2-2	CASSLEGDTGELFF	TGTGCCAGCAGCTTAGAAGGGGACACCGGGGAGCTGTTTTTT
.	TRBD1	TRBV7-2	TRBJ1-6	CASSSTGDHYNSPLHF	TGTGCCAGCAGCTCCACAGGGGATCACTATAATTCACCCCTCCACTTT
few	TRBD1	TRBV4-3	TRBJ1-1	CASSQPGQGLKTEAFF	TGCGCCAGCAGCCAGCCTGGACAGGGGCTAAAGACTGAAGCTTTCTTT
.	.	TRBV7-9	TRBJ1-4	CASSLDGGAAEKLFF	TGTGCCAGCAGCTTAGACGGTGGGGCTGCTGAAAAACTGTTTTTT
.	TRBD2	TRBV6-5	TRBJ2-5	CASGDYNMETQYF	TGTGCCAGCGGGGACTACAATATGGAGACCCAGTACTTC
.	TRBD2	TRBV5-6	TRBJ2-7	CASSLGPAGDYEQYF	TGTGCCAGCAGCTTGGGGCCAGCGGGGGACTACGAGCAGTACTTC
.	TRBD1	TRBV19	TRBJ2-5	CASSIRDRGQETQYF	TGTGCCAGTAGTATTCGGGACAGGGGGCAAGAGACCCAGTACTTC